The 4 T cell receptor beta chains in this list originate from one sample, sequenced in a study of shared clonotypes between healthy human individuals. Here immunoSEQ multiplex PCR was the method, and the copy in TCRdb shows in-frame clones only, minus some. The sample records approximately 2,200,000 clones, roughly 91% being singletons. CD45RO-negative cells were positively selected for CCR7, leaving out terminally differentiated effector memory CD45RA+ cells. Specimen: naive CD8+ T cells from PBMCs. The receptors shown here come from a young man in good health. Some clones in this sample may be carry-over from other donors' samples.

The rearrangement links TRBV9 to TRBJ2-2; D possibly corresponds to TRBD1 (6 bases). Germline V gene sequence: CDR1 SGDLS, CDR2 YYNGEE. Trimming left V 5 bases short and J 3 bases short, with 14 bases between. This CDR3 has 15 residues. The CDR3 DNA reads TGTGCCAGCAGGGCTACAGGGACGGACACCGGGGAGCTGTTTTTT. Protein: CASRATGTDTGELFF.

A word on this clone: This sample includes further DNA sequences coding for the same CDR3. This chain connects TRBV6-5 to TRBJ2-5, with 9 bases identical to TRBD1. CDR1 and CDR2 (germline): MNHEY, SVGAGI. The J segment lost 5 bases and the V segment lost 6 bases, leaving 4 bases of the junction unmatched. The CDR3 spans 13 residues. CDR3 in amino acids: CASSGTGRETQYF. CDR3 coding DNA: TGTGCCAGCAGCGGGACAGGGAGGGAGACCCAGTACTTC.

The chain combines TRBV29-1 with TRBJ2-1, with 10 bases lining up with TRBD2. Germline V gives CDR1 SQVTM, CDR2 ANQGSEA. The CDR3 has 13 amino acids. Trimming removed 1 base from V and 8 bases from J; junction bases left unmatched: 2. The CDR3 protein is CSVEASGSYEQFF. CDR3 in DNA: TGCAGCGTTGAAGCTAGCGGGAGCTATGAGCAGTTCTTC.

The chain employs TRBV27 and TRBJ2-1; perhaps TRBD1 as D (6 bases). The CDR3 has 16 amino acids. V lost 5 bases and J lost 0, with 14 bases in between. Germline V lookup: CDR1 MNHEY, CDR2 SMNVEV (reference sequence). The CDR3 sequence is CASSPPTGNSYNEQFF. CDR3 DNA: TGTGCCAGCAGTCCACCTACAGGGAACTCCTACAATGAGCAGTTCTTC.